This entry describes one T cell receptor beta chain. Its antigen is currently unknown. At one end the junction does not follow the germline gene, possibly because of a read error. The record originates from a study of shared clonotypes between healthy human individuals. Study information: A few men and two women, aged 18 to 49, were donors. Study results and caveats: Four donors had roughly 5.2% of their naive CD4 clonotypes in common.

Splitting the CD4+ cells yielded a CD45RA+ naive subset and a CD45RA-negative memory subset. The CDR3 contains 11 residues. Germline lookup yields CDR1 MDHEN and CDR2 SYDVKM. Deep was the level used in running the assay. The protocol was immunoSEQ multiplex PCR, while the TCRdb copy is restricted to in-frame clones and leaves out a portion. The sample has roughly 2.2 million clones, about nine tenths seen once. The receptor was derived from a man younger than 35 in good health. Some clones in this sample may be carry-over from other donors' samples. The sample was naive CD4+ T cells from PBMCs. Subset in this sample: CD45RA+ positively selected. The genes are TRBV28 and TRBJ2-7, with D uncertain. The CDR3 reads CASNLGYEQYF. CDR3 in DNA: TGTGCCAGCAATTTAGGGTACGAGCAGTACTTC. The full variable domain, rest sourced from reference TRBV28 and TRBJ2-7, is DVKVTQSSRYLVKRTGEKVFLECVQDMDHENMFWYRQDPGLGLRLIYFSYDVKMKEKGDIPEGYSVSREKKERFSLILESASTNQTSMYLCASNLGYEQYFGPGTRLTVT.